These T cell receptor beta chains were read from a single sample in a study of T-cell reconstitution after alpha-beta-depleted transplantation in children. TCRdb ran MiXCR on the PCR reads and lists one entry per CDR3 protein. The data show around 52,000 distinct CDR3 sequences, with around 5.9% seen just once and 30% held by the top ten. The sequencing used PBMCs, mostly from graft donor cells, collected 60 days after TCRalphabeta/CD19-depleted stem cell transplant. The source of these receptors is a female patient aged 2-9 years who had a stem cell transplant for aplastic anemia, so the T cells may come from the graft donor. The CDR3 runs from the conserved cysteine through the conserved F or W. A D gene is named only where the DNA matches it firmly. Clone size is stated in some rows and not others, as once, few, many or a class when expanded.

D	V	length	size	J	CDR3	DNA
TRBD2	TRBV11-2	17	many	TRBJ2-1	CASSPRTSGGAYNEQFF	TGTGCCAGCAGCCCCCGGACTAGCGGGGGAGCCTACAATGAGCAGTTCTTC
NA	TRBV3-1	17	many	TRBJ2-3	CASSQDGTPEDTDTQYF	TGTGCCAGCAGCCAAGATGGGACACCCGAGGACACAGATACGCAGTATTTT
NA	TRBV2	14	NA	TRBJ1-4	CASSDWTLPEKLFF	TGTGCCAGCAGTGACTGGACACTTCCTGAAAAACTGTTTTTC
NA	TRBV11-2	15	NA	TRBJ1-2	CASSLGGGETYGYTF	TGTGCCAGCAGCTTAGGGGGAGGGGAGACCTATGGCTACACCTTC
TRBD2	TRBV5-4	14	many	TRBJ2-3	CASSLAVAGDTQYF	TGTGCCAGCAGCTTGGCGGTAGCGGGAGATACGCAGTATTTT
NA	TRBV24-1	14	many	TRBJ2-1	CATSVSGPYNEQFF	TGTGCCACCAGTGTTAGCGGTCCTTACAATGAGCAGTTCTTC
TRBD2	TRBV20-1	17	many	TRBJ2-7	CSAREALGAGGPYEQYF	TGCAGTGCTAGGGAAGCGCTTGGGGCGGGAGGGCCTTACGAGCAGTACTTC
NA	TRBV5-4	15	many	TRBJ2-3	CASSPRRADTDTQYF	TGTGCCAGCAGCCCGAGACGGGCAGACACAGATACGCAGTATTTT
NA	TRBV6-1	16	many	TRBJ1-3	CASSEALRYSGNTIYF	TGTGCCAGCAGTGAAGCGCTCAGGTACTCTGGAAACACCATATATTTT
NA	TRBV24-1	12	many	TRBJ1-2	CATSDLRGGYTF	TGTGCCACCAGTGATTTGCGGGGTGGCTACACCTTC
NA	TRBV29-1	16	many	TRBJ2-3	CSVDSGRQVVADTQYF	TGCAGCGTTGACAGTGGTCGACAGGTGGTCGCAGATACGCAGTATTTT
NA	TRBV19	12	NA	TRBJ1-5	CASSPANQPQHF	TGTGCCAGTAGTCCCGCAAATCAGCCCCAGCATTTT
NA	TRBV7-8	15	many	TRBJ1-6	CASSSSRAGNSPLHF	TGTGCCAGCAGCTCTTCACGGGCGGGGAATTCACCCCTCCACTTT
TRBD2	TRBV20-1	13	many	TRBJ2-7	CSGETGGAYEQYF	TGCAGTGGAGAGACCGGGGGGGCCTACGAGCAGTACTTC
TRBD1	TRBV28	18	NA	TRBJ1-3	CASRSPGQGASTGNTIYF	TGTGCCAGCAGATCGCCGGGACAGGGGGCATCGACTGGAAACACCATATATTTT
TRBD2	TRBV4-1	13	many	TRBJ2-7	CASRTSGVYEQYF	TGCGCCAGTCGGACTAGCGGAGTCTACGAGCAGTACTTC
TRBD2	TRBV6-1	15	many	TRBJ2-1	CASTPSPGGANEQFF	TGTGCCAGCACCCCAAGTCCCGGGGGGGCCAATGAGCAGTTCTTC
NA	TRBV3-1	15	NA	TRBJ1-4	CASSPRTATNEKLFF	TGTGCCAGCAGCCCCCGGACGGCAACTAATGAAAAACTGTTTTTT
NA	TRBV20-1	14	medium-sized	TRBJ1-3	CSARTGHSGNTIYF	TGCAGTGCTAGGACGGGACACTCTGGAAACACCATATATTTT
NA	TRBV28	12	many	TRBJ2-1	CASSLFNNEQFF	TGTGCCAGCAGTTTATTTAACAATGAGCAGTTCTTC
NA	TRBV18	13	many	TRBJ2-5	CASSPQREETQYF	TGTGCCAGCTCACCACAGCGGGAAGAGACCCAGTACTTC
NA	TRBV7-2	17	many	TRBJ2-3	CASSLKFDRHSTDTQYF	TGTGCCAGCAGCTTAAAGTTCGACAGACATAGCACAGATACGCAGTATTTT
NA	TRBV7-9	14	few	TRBJ2-5	CASSRATLKETQYF	TGTGCCAGCAGCAGGGCGACACTTAAAGAGACCCAGTACTTC
NA	TRBV2	13	many	TRBJ1-1	CASVDREDTEAFF	TGTGCCAGCGTGGATAGGGAGGACACTGAAGCTTTCTTT
NA	TRBV5-1	14	many	TRBJ2-5	CASSLGRLQETQYF	TGCGCCAGCAGCTTGGGCAGGCTCCAAGAGACCCAGTACTTC
NA	TRBV6-6	15	many	TRBJ2-7	CASSYSNPGSYEQYF	TGTGCCAGCAGTTACTCGAATCCGGGATCCTACGAGCAGTACTTC
NA	TRBV6-5	11	NA	TRBJ2-7	CASSYIGNQYF	TGTGCCAGCAGTTACATTGGGAATCAGTACTTC